This T cell receptor beta chain is drawn from a study of cytomegalovirus exposure and HLA in healthy donors. Broader study findings: Most TCR sequences showed up rarely, but some public TCRs showed up in many donors.

TCRdb's copy holds only in-frame clones and misses some; the assay was immunoSEQ multiplex PCR. The sample lists 75,000 to 90,000 clones, around 96% occurring once. With respect to this clone: The antigen is unknown.

Germline CDR1 and CDR2: MNHEY and SMNVEV (reference sequence). This CDR3 has 14 residues. J was trimmed by 6 bases and V by 4 bases; bases with no gene match: 5. The receptor was isolated from a man between 18 and 29 years old in good health and CMV-seropositive. Input material: PBMCs. V gene TRBV27 combines with J gene TRBJ2-2, with 7 bases that match TRBD1. CDR3: CASSSTTGAGELFF. CDR3 in DNA: TGTGCCAGCAGTTCAACTACAGGGGCCGGGGAGCTGTTTTTT.